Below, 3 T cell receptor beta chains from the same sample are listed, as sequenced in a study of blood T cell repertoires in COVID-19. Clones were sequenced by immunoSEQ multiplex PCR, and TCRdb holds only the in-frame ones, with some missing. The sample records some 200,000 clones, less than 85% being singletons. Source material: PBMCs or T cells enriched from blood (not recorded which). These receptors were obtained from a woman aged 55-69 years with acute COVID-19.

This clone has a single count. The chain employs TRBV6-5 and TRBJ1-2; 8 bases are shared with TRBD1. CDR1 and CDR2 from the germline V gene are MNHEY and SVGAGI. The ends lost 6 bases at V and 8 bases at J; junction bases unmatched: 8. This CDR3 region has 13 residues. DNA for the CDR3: TGTGCCAGCAGCACAGGGGGTATACGAGGCTACACCTTC. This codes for CASSTGGIRGYTF.

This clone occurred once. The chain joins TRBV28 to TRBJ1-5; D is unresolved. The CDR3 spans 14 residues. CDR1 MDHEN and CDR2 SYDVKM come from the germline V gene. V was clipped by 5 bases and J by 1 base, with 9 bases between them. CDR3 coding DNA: TGTGCCAGCAGTCTTTACTGGAGCAATCAGCCCCAGCATTTT. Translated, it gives CASSLYWSNQPQHF.

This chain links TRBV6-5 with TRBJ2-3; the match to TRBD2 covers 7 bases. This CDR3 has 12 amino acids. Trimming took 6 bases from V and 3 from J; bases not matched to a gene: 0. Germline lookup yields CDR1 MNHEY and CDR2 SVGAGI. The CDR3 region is CASSGRTDTQYF. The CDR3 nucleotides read TGTGCCAGCAGCGGGAGGACAGATACGCAGTATTTT.